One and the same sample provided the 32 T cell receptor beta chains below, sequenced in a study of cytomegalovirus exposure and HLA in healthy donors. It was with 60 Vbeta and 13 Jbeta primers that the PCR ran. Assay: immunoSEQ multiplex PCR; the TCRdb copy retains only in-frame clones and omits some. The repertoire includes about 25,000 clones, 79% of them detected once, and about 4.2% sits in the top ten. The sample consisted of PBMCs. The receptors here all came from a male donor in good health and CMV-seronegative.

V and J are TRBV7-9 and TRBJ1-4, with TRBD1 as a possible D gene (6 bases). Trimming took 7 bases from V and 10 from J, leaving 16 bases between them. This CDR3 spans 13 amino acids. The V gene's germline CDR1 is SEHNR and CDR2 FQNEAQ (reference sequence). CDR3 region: CASTPRGGGKLFF. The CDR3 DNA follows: TGTGCCAGCACCCCGCGTGGGGGCGGAAAACTGTTTTTT.

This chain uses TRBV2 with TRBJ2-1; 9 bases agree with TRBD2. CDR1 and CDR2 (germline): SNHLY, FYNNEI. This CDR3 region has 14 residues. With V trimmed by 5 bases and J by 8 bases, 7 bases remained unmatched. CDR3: CASSTREGNDEQFF. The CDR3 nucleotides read TGTGCCAGCAGTACGCGGGAGGGTAACGATGAGCAGTTCTTC.

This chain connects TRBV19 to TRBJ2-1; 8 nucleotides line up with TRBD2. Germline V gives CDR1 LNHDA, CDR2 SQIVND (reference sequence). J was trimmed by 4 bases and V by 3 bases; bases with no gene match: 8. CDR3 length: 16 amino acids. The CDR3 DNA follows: TGTGCCAGTAGTATGGTTGGAGCGGGAGTTTACAATGAGCAGTTCTTC. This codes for CASSMVGAGVYNEQFF. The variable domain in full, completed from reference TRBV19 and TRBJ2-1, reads DGGITQSPKYLFRKEGQNVTLSCEQNLNHDAMYWYRQDPGQGLRLIYYSQIVNDFQKGDIAEGYSVSREKKESFPLTVTSAQKNPTAFYLCASSMVGAGVYNEQFFGPGTRLTVL.

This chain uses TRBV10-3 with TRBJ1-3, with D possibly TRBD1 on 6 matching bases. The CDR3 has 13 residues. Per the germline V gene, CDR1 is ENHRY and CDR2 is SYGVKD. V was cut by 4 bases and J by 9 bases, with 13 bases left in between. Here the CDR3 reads CAISGQGTGTIYF. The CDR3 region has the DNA TGTGCCATCAGTGGGCAGGGGACCGGCACCATATATTTT.

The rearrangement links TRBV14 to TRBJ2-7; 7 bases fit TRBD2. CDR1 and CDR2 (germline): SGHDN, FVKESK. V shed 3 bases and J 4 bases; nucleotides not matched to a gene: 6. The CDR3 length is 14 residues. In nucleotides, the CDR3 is TGTGCCAGCAGCCAGCCGGGACTACCTTACGAGCAGTACTTC. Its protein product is CASSQPGLPYEQYF. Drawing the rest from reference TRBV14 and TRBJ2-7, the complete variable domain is EAGVTQFPSHSVIEKGQTVTLRCDPISGHDNLYWYRRVMGKEIKFLLHFVKESKQDESGMPNNRFLAERTGGTYSTLKVQPAELEDSGVYFCASSQPGLPYEQYFGPGTRLTVT.

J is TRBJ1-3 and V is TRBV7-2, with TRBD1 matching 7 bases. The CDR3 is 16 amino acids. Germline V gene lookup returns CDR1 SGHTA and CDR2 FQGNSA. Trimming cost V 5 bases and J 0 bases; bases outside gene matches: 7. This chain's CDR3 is CASSPRDRASGNTIYF. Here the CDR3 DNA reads TGTGCCAGCAGCCCACGCGACAGGGCCTCTGGAAACACCATATATTTT.

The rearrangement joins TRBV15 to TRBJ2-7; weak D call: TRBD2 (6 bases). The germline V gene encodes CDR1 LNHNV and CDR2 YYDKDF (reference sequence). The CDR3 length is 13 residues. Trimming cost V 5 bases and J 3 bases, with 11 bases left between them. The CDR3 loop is CATSGGVDYEQYF. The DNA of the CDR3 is TGTGCCACCAGCGGCGGGGTGGACTACGAGCAGTACTTC. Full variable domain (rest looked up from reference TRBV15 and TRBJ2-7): DAMVIQNPRYQVTQFGKPVTLSCSQTLNHNVMYWYQQKSSQAPKLLFHYYDKDFNNEADTPDNFQSRRPNTSFCFLDIRSPGLGDTAMYLCATSGGVDYEQYFGPGTRLTVT.

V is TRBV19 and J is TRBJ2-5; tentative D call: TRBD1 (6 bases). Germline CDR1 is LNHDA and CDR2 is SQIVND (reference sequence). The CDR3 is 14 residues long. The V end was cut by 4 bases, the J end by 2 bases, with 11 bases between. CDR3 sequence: CASSRGTWQETQYF. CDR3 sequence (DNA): TGTGCCAGTAGTAGGGGGACATGGCAAGAGACCCAGTACTTC.

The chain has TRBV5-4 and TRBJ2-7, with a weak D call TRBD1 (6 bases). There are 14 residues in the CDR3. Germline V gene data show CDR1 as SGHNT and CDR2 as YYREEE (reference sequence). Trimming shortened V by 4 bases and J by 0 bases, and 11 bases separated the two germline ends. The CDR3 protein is CASSGDILSYEQYF. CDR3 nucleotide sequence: TGTGCCAGCAGCGGGGACATCCTCTCCTACGAGCAGTACTTC.

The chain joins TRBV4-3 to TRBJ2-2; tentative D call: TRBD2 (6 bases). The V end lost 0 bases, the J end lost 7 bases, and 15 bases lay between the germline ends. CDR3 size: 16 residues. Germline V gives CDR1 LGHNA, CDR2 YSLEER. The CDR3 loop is CASSQEPESGSGELFF. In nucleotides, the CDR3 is TGCGCCAGCAGCCAAGAACCGGAGTCCGGGAGCGGGGAGCTGTTTTTT.

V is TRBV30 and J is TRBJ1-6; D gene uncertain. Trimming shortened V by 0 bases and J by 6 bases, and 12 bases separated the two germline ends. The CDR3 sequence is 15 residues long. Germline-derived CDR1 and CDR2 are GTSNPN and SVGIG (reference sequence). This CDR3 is CAWSVQPQPNSPLHF. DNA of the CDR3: TGTGCCTGGAGTGTACAGCCGCAACCTAATTCACCCCTCCACTTT.

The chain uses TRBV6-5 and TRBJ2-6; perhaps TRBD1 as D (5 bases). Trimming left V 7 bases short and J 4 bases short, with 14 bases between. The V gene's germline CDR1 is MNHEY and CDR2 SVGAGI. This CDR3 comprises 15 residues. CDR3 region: CASISTGSGANVLTF. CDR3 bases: TGTGCCAGCATCTCTACAGGTTCCGGGGCCAACGTCCTGACTTTC.

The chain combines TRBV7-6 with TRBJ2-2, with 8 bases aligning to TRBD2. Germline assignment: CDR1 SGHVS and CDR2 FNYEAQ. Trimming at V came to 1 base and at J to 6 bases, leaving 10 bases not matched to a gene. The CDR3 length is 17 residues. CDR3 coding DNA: TGTGCCAGCAGCTTAGATGCGGGGGGATCCGGCGCCGGGGAGCTGTTTTTT. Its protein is CASSLDAGGSGAGELFF.

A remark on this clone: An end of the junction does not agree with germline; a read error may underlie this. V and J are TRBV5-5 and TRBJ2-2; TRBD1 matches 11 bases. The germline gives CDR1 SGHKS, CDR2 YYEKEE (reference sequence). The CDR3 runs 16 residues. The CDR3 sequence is CASSLGQGAKTGELFF. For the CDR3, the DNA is TGTGCCAGCAGCTTAGGACAGGGGGCGAAGACCGGGGAGCTGTTTTTT.

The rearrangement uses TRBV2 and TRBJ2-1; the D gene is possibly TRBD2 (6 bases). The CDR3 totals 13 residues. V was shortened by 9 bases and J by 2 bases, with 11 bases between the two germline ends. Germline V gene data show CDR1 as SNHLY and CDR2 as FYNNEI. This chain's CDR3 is CASRLEPYNEQFF. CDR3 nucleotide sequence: TGTGCCAGTCGACTAGAGCCCTACAATGAGCAGTTCTTC.

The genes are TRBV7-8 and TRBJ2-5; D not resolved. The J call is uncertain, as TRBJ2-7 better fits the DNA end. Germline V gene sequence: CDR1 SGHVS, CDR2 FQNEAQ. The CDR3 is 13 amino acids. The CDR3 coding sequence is TGTGCCAGCAGCTTAGGACTTCGCTACGAGCAGTACTTC. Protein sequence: CASSLGLRYEQYF.

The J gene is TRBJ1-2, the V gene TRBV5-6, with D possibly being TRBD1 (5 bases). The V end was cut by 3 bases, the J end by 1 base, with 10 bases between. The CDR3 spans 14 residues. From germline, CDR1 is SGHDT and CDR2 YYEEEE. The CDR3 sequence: CASSSKGLNYGYTF. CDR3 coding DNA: TGTGCCAGCAGCTCAAAGGGACTTAACTATGGCTACACCTTC.

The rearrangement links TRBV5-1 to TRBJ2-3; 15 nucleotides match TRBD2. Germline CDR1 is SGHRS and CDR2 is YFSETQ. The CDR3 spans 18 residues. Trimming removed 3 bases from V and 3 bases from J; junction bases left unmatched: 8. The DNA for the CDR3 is TGCGCCAGCAGCTCGGGACTAGCGGGGGGTAAGGATACAGATACGCAGTATTTT. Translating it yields CASSSGLAGGKDTDTQYF.

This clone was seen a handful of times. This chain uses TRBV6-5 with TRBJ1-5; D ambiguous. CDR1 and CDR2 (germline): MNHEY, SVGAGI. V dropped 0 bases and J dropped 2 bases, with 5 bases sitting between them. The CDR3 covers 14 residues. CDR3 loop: CASSYSGGNQPQHF. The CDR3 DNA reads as TGTGCCAGCAGTTACTCCGGAGGCAATCAGCCCCAGCATTTT.

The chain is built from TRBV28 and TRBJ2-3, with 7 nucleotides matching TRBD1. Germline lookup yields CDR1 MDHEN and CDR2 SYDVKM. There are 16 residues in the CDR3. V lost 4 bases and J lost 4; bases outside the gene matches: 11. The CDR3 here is CASSYPRQGLADTQYF. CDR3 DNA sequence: TGTGCCAGCAGTTACCCCCGACAGGGCTTGGCAGATACGCAGTATTTT.

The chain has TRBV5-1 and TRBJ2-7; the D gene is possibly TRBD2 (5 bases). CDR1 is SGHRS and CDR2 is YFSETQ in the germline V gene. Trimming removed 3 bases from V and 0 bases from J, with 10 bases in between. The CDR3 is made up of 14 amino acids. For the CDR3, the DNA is TGCGCCAGCAGCTCCGGAGCGGCCTCCTACGAGCAGTACTTC. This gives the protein CASSSGAASYEQYF.

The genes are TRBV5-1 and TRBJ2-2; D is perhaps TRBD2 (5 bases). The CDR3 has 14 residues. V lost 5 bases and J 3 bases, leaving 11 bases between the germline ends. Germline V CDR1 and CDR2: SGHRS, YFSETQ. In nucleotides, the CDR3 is TGCGCCAGCAGTTTCGGGGTGGACACCGGGGAGCTGTTTTTT. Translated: CASSFGVDTGELFF.

CDR3 sequence reads: CASSRTAWDGYTF. The CDR3 coding sequence is TGTGCCAGCAGCCGGACAGCCTGGGATGGCTACACCTTC. The J gene is TRBJ1-2, the V gene TRBV11-1; tentative D call: TRBD1 (6 bases). Germline CDR1 is SGHAT and CDR2 is FQDESV (reference sequence). This CDR3 comprises 13 residues. Between the trimmed V and J ends, which lost 5 bases and 6 bases, there was a span of 13 bases.

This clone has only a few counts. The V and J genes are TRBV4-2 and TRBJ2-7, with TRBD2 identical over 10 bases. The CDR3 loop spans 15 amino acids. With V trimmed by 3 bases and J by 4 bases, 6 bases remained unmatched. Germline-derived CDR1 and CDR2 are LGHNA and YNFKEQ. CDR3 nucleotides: TGTGCCAGCAGCCATCCCGGGACTAGCGCGTACGAGCAGTACTTC. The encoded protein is CASSHPGTSAYEQYF.

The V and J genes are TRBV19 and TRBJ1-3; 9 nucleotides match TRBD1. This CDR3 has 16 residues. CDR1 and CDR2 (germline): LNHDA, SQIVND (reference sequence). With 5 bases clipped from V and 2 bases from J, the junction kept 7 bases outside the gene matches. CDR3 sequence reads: CASSDPGQGAGNTIYF. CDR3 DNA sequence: TGTGCCAGTAGTGATCCGGGACAGGGAGCTGGAAACACCATATATTTT.

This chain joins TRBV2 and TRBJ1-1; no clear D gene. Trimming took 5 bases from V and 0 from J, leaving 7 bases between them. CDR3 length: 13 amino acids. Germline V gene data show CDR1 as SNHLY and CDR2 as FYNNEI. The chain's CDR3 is CASSLEMNTEAFF. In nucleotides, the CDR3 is TGTGCCAGCAGTCTAGAGATGAACACTGAAGCTTTCTTT.

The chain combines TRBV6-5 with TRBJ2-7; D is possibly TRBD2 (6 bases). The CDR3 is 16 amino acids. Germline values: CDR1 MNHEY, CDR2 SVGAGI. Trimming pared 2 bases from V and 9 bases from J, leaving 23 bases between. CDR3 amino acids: CASSYGAGTGERGQYF. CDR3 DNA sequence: TGTGCCAGCAGTTACGGGGCAGGAACGGGGGAACGCGGGCAGTACTTC.

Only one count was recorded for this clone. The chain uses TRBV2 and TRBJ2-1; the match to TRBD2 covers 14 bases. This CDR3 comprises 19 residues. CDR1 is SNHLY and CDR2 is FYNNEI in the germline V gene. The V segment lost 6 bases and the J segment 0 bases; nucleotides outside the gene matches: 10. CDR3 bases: TGTGCCAGCAGCTCCCCCGGGACTAGCGGGGGTAGCTCCTACAATGAGCAGTTCTTC. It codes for CASSSPGTSGGSSYNEQFF.

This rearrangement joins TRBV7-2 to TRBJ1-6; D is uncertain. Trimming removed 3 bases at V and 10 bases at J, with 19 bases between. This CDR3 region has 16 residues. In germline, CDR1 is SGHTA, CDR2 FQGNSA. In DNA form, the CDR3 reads TGTGCCAGCAGCTTGGGTAGGGTGGAGGATTTGTCACCCCTCCACTTT. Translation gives CASSLGRVEDLSPLHF.

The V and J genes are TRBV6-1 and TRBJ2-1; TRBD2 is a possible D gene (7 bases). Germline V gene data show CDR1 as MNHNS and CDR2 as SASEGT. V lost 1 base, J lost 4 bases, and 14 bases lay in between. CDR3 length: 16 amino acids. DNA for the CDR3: TGTGCCAGCAGTGAAGAAGGGGGGGGGACGTACAATGAGCAGTTCTTC. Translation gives CASSEEGGGTYNEQFF.

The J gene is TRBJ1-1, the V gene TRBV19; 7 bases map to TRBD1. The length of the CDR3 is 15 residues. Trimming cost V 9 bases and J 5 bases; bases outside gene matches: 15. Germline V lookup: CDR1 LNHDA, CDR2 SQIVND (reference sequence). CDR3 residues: CASRQGPAGSTEAFF. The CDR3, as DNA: TGTGCCAGCCGACAGGGCCCCGCGGGGAGTACTGAAGCTTTCTTT.

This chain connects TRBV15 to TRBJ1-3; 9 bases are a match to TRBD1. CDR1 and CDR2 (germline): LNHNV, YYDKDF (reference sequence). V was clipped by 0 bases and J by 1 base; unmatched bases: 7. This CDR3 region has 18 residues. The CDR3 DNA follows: TGTGCCACCAGCAGAGAATATACCGGGACAGGGTCTGGAAACACCATATATTTT. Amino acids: CATSREYTGTGSGNTIYF.